This T cell receptor beta chain was captured by sequencing in a study of blood T cells in healthy people across ages. Primers used in a second PCR of roughly 6 to 11 cycles were a sample-barcoded 5' primer and a J-beta primer mix. MiXCR, applied by TCRdb to the 5' RACE reads, yields one record per CDR3 protein. Counted here are hundreds of thousands of distinct CDR3 sequences, under 65% occurring once; the ten biggest clones make up approximately 37%. This clonotype was seen more than once but under ten times. The CDR3 totals 15 residues. V shed 1 base, J shed 1 base, and the junction held 0 bases outside the gene matches. The germline gives CDR1 LGHDT, CDR2 YNNKEL (reference sequence).

The sample comprised blood. The receptor was derived from a man aged 55-75 years in good health. The chain recombines TRBV3-1 with TRBJ2-7; 11 positions agree with TRBD2. Written as DNA, the CDR3 is TGTGCCAGCAGCCAAGGACTAGCGGGGTCCTACGAGCAGTACTTC. It specifies CASSQGLAGSYEQYF.